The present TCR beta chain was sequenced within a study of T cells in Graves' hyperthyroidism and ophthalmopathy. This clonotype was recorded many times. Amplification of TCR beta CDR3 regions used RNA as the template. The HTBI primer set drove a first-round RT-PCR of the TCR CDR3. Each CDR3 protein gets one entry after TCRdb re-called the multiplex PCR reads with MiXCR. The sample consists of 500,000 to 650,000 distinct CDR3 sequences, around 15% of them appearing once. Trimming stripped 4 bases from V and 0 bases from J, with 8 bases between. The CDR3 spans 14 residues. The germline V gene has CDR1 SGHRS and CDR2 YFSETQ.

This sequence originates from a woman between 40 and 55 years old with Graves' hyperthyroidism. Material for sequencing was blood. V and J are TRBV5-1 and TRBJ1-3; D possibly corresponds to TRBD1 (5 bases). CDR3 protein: CASSGADSGNTIYF. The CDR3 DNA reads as TGCGCCAGCAGCGGGGCTGACTCTGGAAACACCATATATTTT.